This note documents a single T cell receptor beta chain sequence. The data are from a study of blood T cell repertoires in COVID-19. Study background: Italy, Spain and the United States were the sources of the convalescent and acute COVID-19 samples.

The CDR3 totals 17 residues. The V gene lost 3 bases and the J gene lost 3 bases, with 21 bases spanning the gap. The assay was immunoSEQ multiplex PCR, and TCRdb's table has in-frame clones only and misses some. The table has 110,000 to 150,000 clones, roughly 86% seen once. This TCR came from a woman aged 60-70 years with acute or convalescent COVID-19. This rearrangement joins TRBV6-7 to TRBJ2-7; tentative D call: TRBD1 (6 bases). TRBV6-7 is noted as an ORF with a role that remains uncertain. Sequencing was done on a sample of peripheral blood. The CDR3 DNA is TGTGCCAGCAGTTATCCGATTCTCCAGGGGTGGGACTACGAGCAGTACTTC. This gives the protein CASSYPILQGWDYEQYF.